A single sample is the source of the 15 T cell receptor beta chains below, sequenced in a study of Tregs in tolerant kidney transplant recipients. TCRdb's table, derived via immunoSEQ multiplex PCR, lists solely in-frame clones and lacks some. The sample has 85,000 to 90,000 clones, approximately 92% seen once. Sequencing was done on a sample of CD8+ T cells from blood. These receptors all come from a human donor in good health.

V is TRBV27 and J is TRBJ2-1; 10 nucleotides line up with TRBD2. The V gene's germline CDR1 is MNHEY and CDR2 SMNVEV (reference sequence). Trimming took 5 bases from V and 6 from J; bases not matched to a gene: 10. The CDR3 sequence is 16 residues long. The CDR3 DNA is TGTGCCAGCAGTGTTACTCTAGCGGGAGTAGGCAATGAGCAGTTCTTC. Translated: CASSVTLAGVGNEQFF.

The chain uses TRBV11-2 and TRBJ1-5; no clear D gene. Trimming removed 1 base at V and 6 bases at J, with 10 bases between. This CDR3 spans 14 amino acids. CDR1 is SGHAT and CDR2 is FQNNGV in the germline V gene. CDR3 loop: CASSLGAVGQPQHF. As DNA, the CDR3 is TGTGCCAGCAGCTTAGGGGCGGTTGGTCAGCCCCAGCATTTT.

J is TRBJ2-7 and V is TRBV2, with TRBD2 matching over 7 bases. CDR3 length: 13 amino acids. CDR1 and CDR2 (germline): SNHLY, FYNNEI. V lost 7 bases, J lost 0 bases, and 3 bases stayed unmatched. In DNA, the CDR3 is TGTGCCAGCAACGGGGGGAGCTCCTACGAGCAGTACTTC. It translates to CASNGGSSYEQYF.

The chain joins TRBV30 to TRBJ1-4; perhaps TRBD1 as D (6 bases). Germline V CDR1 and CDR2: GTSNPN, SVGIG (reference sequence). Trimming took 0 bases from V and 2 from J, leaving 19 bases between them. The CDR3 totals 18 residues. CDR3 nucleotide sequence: TGTGCCTGGAGTGTACAGGGTTGGGGGCTTGGGACTAATGAAAAACTGTTTTTT. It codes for CAWSVQGWGLGTNEKLFF.

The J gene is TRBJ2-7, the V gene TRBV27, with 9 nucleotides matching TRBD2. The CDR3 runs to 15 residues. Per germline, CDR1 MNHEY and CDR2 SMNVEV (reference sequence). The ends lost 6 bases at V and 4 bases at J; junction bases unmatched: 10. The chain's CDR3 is CASSLIAGVAYEQYF. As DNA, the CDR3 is TGTGCCAGCAGCCTAATAGCGGGAGTGGCGTACGAGCAGTACTTC.

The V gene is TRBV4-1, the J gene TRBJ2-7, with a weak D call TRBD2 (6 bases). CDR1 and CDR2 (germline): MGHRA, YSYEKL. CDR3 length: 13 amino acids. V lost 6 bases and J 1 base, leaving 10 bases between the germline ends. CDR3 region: CASSMAGSYEQYF. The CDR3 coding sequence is TGCGCCAGCAGTATGGCGGGGTCCTACGAGCAGTACTTC.

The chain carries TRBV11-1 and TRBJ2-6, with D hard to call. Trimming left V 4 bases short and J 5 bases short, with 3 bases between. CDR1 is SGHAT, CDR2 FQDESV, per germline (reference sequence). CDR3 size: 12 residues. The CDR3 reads CASSSRANVLTF. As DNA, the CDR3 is TGTGCCAGCAGCTCACGGGCCAACGTCCTGACTTTC.

CDR3 residues: CASSVGLRLGQYF. Here the CDR3 DNA reads TGTGCCAGCAGCGTGGGACTGCGGCTAGGGCAGTACTTC. The genes are TRBV6-5 and TRBJ2-7, with D perhaps TRBD2 (6 bases). The length of the CDR3 is 13 residues. The V and J ends lost 6 bases and 9 bases respectively, with 18 bases between them. Germline CDR1 is MNHEY and CDR2 is SVGAGI.

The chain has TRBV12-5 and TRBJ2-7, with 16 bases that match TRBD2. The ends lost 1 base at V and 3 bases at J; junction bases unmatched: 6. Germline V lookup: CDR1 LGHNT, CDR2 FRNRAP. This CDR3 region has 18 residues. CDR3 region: CASGLEGLAGGPLYEQYF. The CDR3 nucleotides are TGTGCTAGTGGTTTGGAGGGACTAGCGGGGGGGCCTCTCTACGAGCAGTACTTC. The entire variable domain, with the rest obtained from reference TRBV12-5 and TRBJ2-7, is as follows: DARVTQTPRHKVTEMGQEVTMRCQPILGHNTVFWYRQTMMQGLELLAYFRNRAPLDDSGMPKDRFSAEMPDATLATLKIQPSEPRDSAVYFCASGLEGLAGGPLYEQYFGPGTRLTVT.

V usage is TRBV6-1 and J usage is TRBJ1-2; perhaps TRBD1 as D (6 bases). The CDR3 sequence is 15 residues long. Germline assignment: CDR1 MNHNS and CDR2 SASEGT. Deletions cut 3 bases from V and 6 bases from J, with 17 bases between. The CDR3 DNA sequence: TGTGCCAGCAGTGATCCCCGCGGGGGCCAGGATGGCTACACCTTC. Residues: CASSDPRGGQDGYTF.

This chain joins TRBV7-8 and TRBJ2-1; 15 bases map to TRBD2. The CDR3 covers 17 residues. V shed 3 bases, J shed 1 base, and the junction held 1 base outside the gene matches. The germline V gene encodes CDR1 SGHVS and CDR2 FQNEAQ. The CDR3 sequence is CASSFGLAGGSYNEQFF. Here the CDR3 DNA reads TGTGCCAGCAGCTTCGGACTAGCGGGGGGGTCCTACAATGAGCAGTTCTTC.

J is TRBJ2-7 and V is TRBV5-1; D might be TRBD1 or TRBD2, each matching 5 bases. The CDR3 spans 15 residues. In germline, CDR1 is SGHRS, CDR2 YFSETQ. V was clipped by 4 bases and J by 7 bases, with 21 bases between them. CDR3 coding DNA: TGCGCCAGCAGCCTGGGACCCCGGACAACGGAGGAGCAGTACTTC. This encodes CASSLGPRTTEEQYF.

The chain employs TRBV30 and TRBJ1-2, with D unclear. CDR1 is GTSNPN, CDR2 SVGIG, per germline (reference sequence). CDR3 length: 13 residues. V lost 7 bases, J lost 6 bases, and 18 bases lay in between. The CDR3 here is CAYLGTSLDGYTF. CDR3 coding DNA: TGTGCCTATTTGGGTACCTCGTTGGATGGCTACACCTTC. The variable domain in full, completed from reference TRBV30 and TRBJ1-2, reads SQTIHQWPATLVQPVGSPLSLECTVEGTSNPNLYWYRQAAGRGLQLLFYSVGIGQISSEVPQNLSASRPQDRQFILSSKKLLLSDSGFYLCAYLGTSLDGYTFGSGTRLTVV.

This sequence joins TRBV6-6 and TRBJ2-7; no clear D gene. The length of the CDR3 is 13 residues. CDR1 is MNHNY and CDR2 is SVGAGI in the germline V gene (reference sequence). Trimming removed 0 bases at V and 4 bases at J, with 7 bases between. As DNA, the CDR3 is TGTGCCAGCAGTTACTCGGGCAATTACGAGCAGTACTTC. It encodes CASSYSGNYEQYF.

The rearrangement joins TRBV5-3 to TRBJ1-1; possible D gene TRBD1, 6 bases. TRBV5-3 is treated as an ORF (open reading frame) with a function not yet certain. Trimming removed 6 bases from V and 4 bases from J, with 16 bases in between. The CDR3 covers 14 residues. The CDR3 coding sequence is TGTGCCAGAAATGGTGCAGGGGAGCCCACTGAAGCTTTCTTT. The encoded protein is CARNGAGEPTEAFF.